The 6 T cell receptor beta chains in this list originate from one sample, sequenced in a study of CD8 T cells in ankylosing spondylitis. TCRdb reprocessed the 5' RACE reads with MiXCR, giving one entry per CDR3 protein. The sample lists approximately 140,000 distinct CDR3 sequences; roughly 9% were seen once. Sequenced material: blood, either unsorted or a sorted T cell fraction (not recorded which). These receptors all stem from a male donor with ankylosing spondylitis or in good health (not recorded which).

With respect to this clonotype: Germline and junction disagree at one end, which may indicate a read error. The chain carries TRBV5-1 and TRBJ1-6; 10 bases map to TRBD1. This CDR3 comprises 14 residues. Germline V gives CDR1 SGHRS, CDR2 YFSETQ. The CDR3 spells CASSRDRGGSPVHF. The CDR3 nucleotides are TGCGCCAGCAGCAGGGACAGGGGAGGTTCACCCGTCCACTTT.

This clonotype occurred many times. V usage is TRBV20-1 and J usage is TRBJ2-7, with TRBD1 identical over 8 bases. The length of the CDR3 is 17 residues. V trimming: 3 bases; J trimming: 0 bases; junction bases outside the gene matches: 13. The germline V gene encodes CDR1 DFQATT and CDR2 SNEGSKA (reference sequence). In DNA form, the CDR3 reads TGCAGTGCTAGCAACAGGGGGACCCTTTCGGTCTCCTACGAGCAGTACTTC. It codes for CSASNRGTLSVSYEQYF.

This clonotype has only a few counts. The gene calls are TRBV4-3 and TRBJ2-5; the D is unclear. Trimming stripped 1 base from V and 1 base from J, with 7 bases between. CDR3 length equals 14 residues. Germline V gives CDR1 LGHNA, CDR2 YSLEER. This CDR3 is CASSQGTTQETQYF. CDR3 sequence (DNA): TGCGCCAGCAGCCAAGGCACCACCCAAGAGACCCAGTACTTC.

This clonotype was counted ten times or more. The chain has TRBV27 and TRBJ2-1, with TRBD2 as a possible D gene (6 bases). Germline V gene data show CDR1 as MNHEY and CDR2 as SMNVEV (reference sequence). The CDR3 is made up of 15 amino acids. V dropped 7 bases and J dropped 8 bases, with 21 bases sitting between them. This CDR3 is CASTATAPGDDEQFF. CDR3 DNA sequence: TGTGCCAGCACCGCCACTGCCCCGGGGGACGATGAGCAGTTCTTC.

Many counts were recorded for this clonotype. V is TRBV9 and J is TRBJ2-1; unclear D gene. The CDR3 sequence is 15 residues long. Germline loops: CDR1 SGDLS, CDR2 YYNGEE. Trimming removed 4 bases from V and 0 bases from J, with 11 bases in between. The CDR3 DNA reads TGTGCCAGCAGCCCCACCACTGGCTCCTACAATGAGCAGTTCTTC. Translated, it gives CASSPTTGSYNEQFF.

The chain uses TRBV23-1 and TRBJ2-7; the D call may be TRBD1 or TRBD2 (5 bases each). TRBV23-1 is treated as an ORF (open reading frame) with a function not yet certain. The CDR3 length is 10 residues. Trimming took 10 bases from V and 5 from J, leaving 9 bases between them. The CDR3 reads CATPGHEQYF. In DNA form, the CDR3 reads TGCGCCACTCCGGGACACGAGCAGTACTTC.